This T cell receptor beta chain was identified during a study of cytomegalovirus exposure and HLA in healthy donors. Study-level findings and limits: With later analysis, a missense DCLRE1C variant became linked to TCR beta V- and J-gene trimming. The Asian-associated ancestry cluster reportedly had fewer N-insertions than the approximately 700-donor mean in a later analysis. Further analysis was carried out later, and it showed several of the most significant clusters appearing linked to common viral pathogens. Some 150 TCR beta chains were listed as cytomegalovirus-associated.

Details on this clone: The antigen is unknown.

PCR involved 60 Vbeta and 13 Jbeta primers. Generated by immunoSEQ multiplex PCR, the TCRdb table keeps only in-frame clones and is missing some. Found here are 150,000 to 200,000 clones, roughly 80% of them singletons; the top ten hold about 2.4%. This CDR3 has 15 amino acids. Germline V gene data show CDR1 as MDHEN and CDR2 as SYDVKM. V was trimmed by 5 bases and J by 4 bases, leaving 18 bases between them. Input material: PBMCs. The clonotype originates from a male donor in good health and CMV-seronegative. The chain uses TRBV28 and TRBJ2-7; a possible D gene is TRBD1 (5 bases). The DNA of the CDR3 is TGTGCCAGCAGTCCGAAGGGGTGGTCCTTATACGAGCAGTACTTC. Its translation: CASSPKGWSLYEQYF.